This TCR beta chain was obtained from a study of control samples from healthy donors and cancer patients (dated by TCRdb to about 2020). V has 0 bases trimmed and J has 4 bases trimmed; junction bases matching no gene number 4. CDR1 LNHDA and CDR2 SQIVND are derived from the germline V gene (reference sequence). The CDR3 spans 15 residues, from the cysteine through the phenylalanine. Only the CDR3 portion is preserved as DNA: 45 bases, with reading frame beginning at the first base. The method behind the library was the immunoSEQ multiplex PCR assay. TCRdb retrieved this table from immuneACCESS and kept in-frame rearrangements only. Not all clones are present; in checked studies, unresolved V genes account for under half, and no reason is known for the remainder. The sample profile shows 120,000 or so clones; more than 75% of them were found once. Clones ranked in the top ten supply around 1.8% of the sample.

In regard to this clone: Its antigen specificity is not known. The input lacks base qualities; no much larger clone sits a single base away.

The receptor's source is a young man in good health. The sequencing input was blood. The rearranged segments are TRBV19 and TRBJ1-2, and 8 bases in between align with TRBD1. The bases read TGTGCCAGTAGTATAGATCGGGGACAGGTCTATGGCTACACCTTC. Protein translation: CASSIDRGQVYGYTF.